Sample share makes the clone carrying this T cell receptor (beta chain) medium-sized. Its antigen is unknown. This entry comes from a study of long-term antiretroviral therapy in people with HIV. Study findings and constraints: The study found narrower CDR3 length ranges in HIV repertoires than in controls. Dominant in the repertoire at all time points were clones expanded before ART.

This CDR3 has 15 amino acids. Germline V gene lookup returns CDR1 SGHRS and CDR2 YFSETQ. V lost 3 bases and J 6 bases, leaving 15 bases between the germline ends. Version v3.0 of the immunoSEQ assay ran at survey level. Only in-frame clones appear in the TCRdb table, and some are missing; sequencing was by immunoSEQ multiplex PCR. The sample includes tens of thousands of clones, about 81% seen only once; the top ten take 6% to 8.5%. Each participant with HIV received care in the United States. V and J are TRBV5-1 and TRBJ1-4; D might be TRBD1 (5 bases). The sequence was obtained from a man aged 25 to 45 with HIV. The sample here was unsorted PBMCs, taken 1.5 years after starting antiretroviral therapy. CDR3 DNA: TGCGCCAGCAGCTCCTGGGACCGAAAGGATGAAAAACTGTTTTTT. Translated: CASSSWDRKDEKLFF. Full variable domain (missing parts from reference TRBV5-1 and TRBJ1-4): KAGVTQTPRYLIKTRGQQVTLSCSPISGHRSVSWYQQTPGQGLQFLFEYFSETQRNKGNFPGRFSGRQFSNSRSEMNVSTLELGDSALYLCASSSWDRKDEKLFFGSGTQLSVL.